The text below deals with one T cell receptor (beta chain). The data originate from a study of control samples from healthy donors and cancer patients. Method: immunoSEQ multiplex PCR; TCRdb's copy keeps in-frame clones and lacks some. This table holds 90,000 or so clones, around 85% found once. There are 14 residues in the CDR3. From germline, CDR1 is SGHDT and CDR2 YYEEEE. Trimming took 4 bases from V and 14 from J; bases not matched to a gene: 12. Sequenced sample: PBMCs. The chain carries TRBV5-6 and TRBJ1-3; 10 nucleotides match TRBD1. The receptor's source is a man in his 70s with lung cancer. CDR3 sequence reads: CASSLRDRGRGVYF. The CDR3 DNA is TGTGCCAGCAGCCTCCGGGACAGGGGCCGGGGGGTATATTTT.